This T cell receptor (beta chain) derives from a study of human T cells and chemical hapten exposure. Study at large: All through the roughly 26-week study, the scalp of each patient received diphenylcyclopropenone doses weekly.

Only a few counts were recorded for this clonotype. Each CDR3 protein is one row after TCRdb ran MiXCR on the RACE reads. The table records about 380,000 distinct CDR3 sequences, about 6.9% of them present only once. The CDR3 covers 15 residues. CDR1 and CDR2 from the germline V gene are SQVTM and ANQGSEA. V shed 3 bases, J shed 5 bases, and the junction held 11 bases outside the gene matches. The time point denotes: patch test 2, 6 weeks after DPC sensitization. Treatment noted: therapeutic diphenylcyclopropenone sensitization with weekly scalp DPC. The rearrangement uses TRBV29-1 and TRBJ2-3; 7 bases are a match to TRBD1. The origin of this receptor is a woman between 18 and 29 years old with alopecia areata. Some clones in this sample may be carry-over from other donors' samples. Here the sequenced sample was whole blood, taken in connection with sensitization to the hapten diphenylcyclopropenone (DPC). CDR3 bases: TGCAGCGTTGAGGAGAGGGGGCTGTATGGAGATACGCAGTATTTT. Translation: CSVEERGLYGDTQYF.